The source of this TCR beta chain is a study of blood T cell repertoires in COVID-19. Grouping used clinical history reported by participants in a survey and questionnaire. CDR3 length equals 15 residues. Per germline, CDR1 LGHDT and CDR2 YNNKEL (reference sequence). V was pared by 2 bases and J by 2 bases, with 2 bases of the junction left unmatched. The assay was immunoSEQ multiplex PCR, and TCRdb's table has in-frame clones only and misses some. The table shows 350,000 to 450,000 clones, with approximately 90% occurring only once. The specimen was PBMCs or T cells enriched from blood (not recorded which). The chain joins TRBV3-1 (or the pseudogene TRBV3-2) to TRBJ2-7, with 11 bases fitting TRBD2. The origin of this receptor is a man younger than 40 who had recovered from COVID-19. In DNA, the CDR3 is TGTGCCAGCAGCCAATCTAGCGGGGGGACCTACGAGCAGTACTTC. It translates to CASSQSSGGTYEQYF.